This TCR beta chain was identified in a study of cytomegalovirus exposure and HLA in healthy donors. Overall study context: Among roughly 190 million T cells, an earlier analysis found 117 million unique TCR beta sequences. Early released data had 80 million or so unique TCRs, all coming from HLA-typed donors. Study results and caveats: Per a prior analysis, the majority of TCR beta V segments were productive roughly 90% or roughly 30% of the time. Researchers reportedly found TCR beta sequences accurately predicted most subjects' HLA-A and HLA-B alleles.

A note on this clone: Its antigen is unidentified.

Germline V gene sequence: CDR1 MNHNS, CDR2 SASEGT. The CDR3 loop spans 13 amino acids. Trimming left V 2 bases short and J 3 bases short, with 5 bases between. Use of 60 Vbeta and 13 Jbeta primers characterized the PCR. Some clones are missing from TCRdb's copy, which holds only in-frame ones; the method was immunoSEQ multiplex PCR. In total, the table holds around 210,000 clones. The receptor's source is a girl between 2 and 10 years old in good health and CMV-seropositive. Sequencing was carried out using PBMCs. The chain couples TRBV6-1 to TRBJ1-5; D is unresolved. Here the CDR3 reads CASSEINNQPQHF. The CDR3 nucleotides read TGTGCCAGCAGTGAAATCAACAATCAGCCCCAGCATTTT.